Each of the 4 T cell receptor beta chains below was sequenced from the same sample in a study of T-cell reconstitution after alpha-beta-depleted transplantation in children. During its preparation, the TCRbeta library received unique molecular identifiers. In TCRdb, the PCR reads were re-called with MiXCR into one record per CDR3 protein. Of roughly 590,000 distinct CDR3 sequences listed, 16% are singletons. The material was PBMCs from the stem cell graft donor, obtained from the stem cell graft. All receptors derive from a human donor who donated a stem cell graft to a child with acute myeloid leukemia.

In its sample, this clonotype was seen a few times. The gene calls are TRBV7-8 and TRBJ1-6; D is unresolved. The CDR3 loop spans 14 amino acids. V lost 0 bases to trimming and J lost 15 bases, with 15 bases between them. Germline CDR1 reads SGHVS; CDR2 reads FQNEAQ. As DNA, the CDR3 is TGTGCCAGCAGCTTAGCGCTAAGGAACGTGGACCTCCACTTT. It codes for CASSLALRNVDLHF.

This clonotype was recorded at least ten times. This chain uses TRBV10-3 with TRBJ2-7; 8 bases map to TRBD1. The CDR3 has 15 residues. Germline loops: CDR1 ENHRY, CDR2 SYGVKD. The junction had 11 bases not matched to a gene; V was cut back by 4 bases and J by 6 bases. For the CDR3, the DNA is TGTGCCATCAGTGGGACAGGGAGTAAGTTGAGCGAGCAGTACTTC. It is translated as CAISGTGSKLSEQYF.

The chain recombines TRBV6-1 with TRBJ2-5, with 9 nucleotides matching TRBD1. Germline CDR1 and CDR2: MNHNS and SASEGT. J lost 5 bases, V lost 4 bases, and 8 bases had no gene match. The CDR3 is made up of 15 amino acids. CDR3 nucleotide sequence: TGTGCCAGCAGTGCATGGACAGGGGTAATGGAGACCCAGTACTTC. This gives the protein CASSAWTGVMETQYF.

In this sample, this clonotype turned up a few times. The rearrangement joins TRBV5-1 to TRBJ1-1, with D possibly being TRBD1 (5 bases). V shed 0 bases and J shed 0 bases, with 15 bases lying between them. Germline V gene sequence: CDR1 SGHRS, CDR2 YFSETQ. This CDR3 is built from 17 residues. The CDR3: CASSLGGARDMNTEAFF. In DNA form, the CDR3 reads TGCGCCAGCAGCTTGGGAGGCGCCAGGGATATGAACACTGAAGCTTTCTTT.